Each of the 30 T cell receptor beta chains below was sequenced from the same sample in a study of T cell repertoires in cytomegalovirus infection. Via MiXCR, TCRdb re-called the reads, giving one row per CDR3 protein. The table shows around 230,000 distinct CDR3 sequences, with about 5.9% occurring only once. Material for sequencing was PBMCs. Receptor source: a human donor in good health (CMV status not recorded). Some clones in this sample may be carry-over from other donors' samples.

Ten or more counts support this clonotype. An end of the junction differs from the germline gene, which may be a read error. V and J are TRBV7-8 and TRBJ1-1; 7 nucleotides line up with TRBD1. Germline V gives CDR1 SGHVS, CDR2 FQNEAQ. The CDR3 is made up of 13 amino acids. DNA of the CDR3: TGTGCCAGCAACTTAGACAGGGTCACTGAAGCTTTCTTT. Its protein product is CASNLDRVTEAFF. Full variable domain (outside the CDR3, taken from reference TRBV7-8 and TRBJ1-1): GAGVSQSPRYKVAKRGQDVALRCDPISGHVSLFWYQQALGQGPEFLTYFQNEAQLDKSGLPSDRFFAERPEGSVSTLKIQRTQQEDSAVYLCASNLDRVTEAFFGQGTRLTVV.

As concerns this clonotype: A much larger clone differs by one base, so this may be a read error. The CDR3 is CGARAGGNYEQYF. CDR3 DNA: TGCGGTGCCCGAGCGGGGGGAAACTACGAGCAGTACTTC. The J gene is TRBJ2-7, the V gene TRBV20-1; 9 nucleotides agree with TRBD2. The V gene's germline CDR1 is DFQATT and CDR2 SNEGSKA (reference sequence). The CDR3 runs 13 residues.

The sample holds many counts of this clonotype. Compared with germline, one end of the junction differs, possibly owing to a read error. The V call is TRBV20-1, the J call TRBJ1-2; TRBD1 aligns across 7 bases. This CDR3 region has 9 residues. The germline CDR1 and CDR2 sequences are DFQATT and SNEGSKA (reference sequence). Here the CDR3 DNA reads TGCAGTGCTATAGGGGGCGACGCCTTC. This sequence encodes CSAIGGDAF.

This clonotype was counted at least ten times. The J gene is TRBJ2-5, the V gene TRBV11-2; 8 nucleotides match TRBD1. The CDR3 sequence is 14 residues long. CDR1 SGHAT and CDR2 FQNNGV come from the germline V gene. The V and J ends lost 4 bases and 4 bases, in that order; junction bases with no gene match: 5. The CDR3: CASSYGQGAETQYF. In nucleotides, the CDR3 is TGTGCCAGCAGCTACGGACAGGGTGCAGAGACCCAGTACTTC.

This clonotype showed up many times. This chain joins TRBV29-1 and TRBJ1-1; no reliable D call. Germline assignment: CDR1 SQVTM and CDR2 ANQGSEA. Trimming shortened V by 0 bases and J by 5 bases, and 7 bases separated the two germline ends. The CDR3 covers 12 residues. DNA for the CDR3: TGCAGCGTTGAAGATGGGCGTACTGAAGCTTTCTTT. It translates to CSVEDGRTEAFF. Complete variable domain (other parts from reference TRBV29-1 and TRBJ1-1): SAVISQKPSRDICQRGTSLTIQCQVDSQVTMMFWYRQQPGQSLTLIATANQGSEATYESGFVIDKFPISRPNLTFSTLTVSNMSPEDSSIYLCSVEDGRTEAFFGQGTRLTVV.

This clonotype was observed at least ten times. This chain uses TRBV12-3 or TRBV12-4 with TRBJ2-2; D not resolved. V lost 10 bases to trimming and J lost 6 bases, with 12 bases between them. The CDR3 length is 12 residues. CDR3: CANLIGSGELFF. Here the CDR3 DNA reads TGTGCCAACCTCATAGGGTCCGGGGAGCTGTTTTTT.

This clonotype was picked up many times. The chain uses TRBV7-8 and TRBJ2-2; the D gene is possibly TRBD1 (5 bases). Trimming left V 1 base short and J 7 bases short, with 7 bases between. The CDR3 has 13 residues. Germline V gives CDR1 SGHVS, CDR2 FQNEAQ. The CDR3 protein is CASSLETVGELFF. Written as DNA, the CDR3 is TGTGCCAGCAGCTTAGAGACAGTCGGGGAGCTGTTTTTT.

The rearrangement joins TRBV29-1 to TRBJ2-5; the D call may be TRBD1 or TRBD2 (6 bases each). Per the germline V gene, CDR1 is SQVTM and CDR2 is ANQGSEA. Trimming removed 3 bases at V and 5 bases at J, with 10 bases between. The CDR3 has 12 residues. The CDR3 nucleotides read TGCAGCGTTGATAAGGGGGGCGAGACCCAGTACTTC. This translates into CSVDKGGETQYF.

The sample holds many counts of this clonotype. V usage is TRBV7-2 and J usage is TRBJ2-1; D might be TRBD1 (6 bases). This CDR3 has 16 amino acids. Germline V gene sequence: CDR1 SGHTA, CDR2 FQGNSA. Trimming pared 4 bases from V and 0 bases from J, leaving 13 bases between. CDR3 region: CASSSRGQPSYNEQFF. The CDR3 DNA reads TGTGCCAGCAGCTCCCGGGGACAACCCTCCTACAATGAGCAGTTCTTC.

This clonotype was recorded many times. The chain recombines TRBV20-1 with TRBJ2-7, with 7 nucleotides matching TRBD1. Germline trimming cut 5 bases from V and 7 bases from J; bases unmatched to any gene: 11. This CDR3 is 13 amino acids long. Per germline, CDR1 DFQATT and CDR2 SNEGSKA (reference sequence). The CDR3 DNA reads TGCAGTGCTCCTCGGGACAGCTTTACTGAGCAGTACTTC. This gives the protein CSAPRDSFTEQYF.

At least ten counts were recorded for this clonotype. The rearrangement uses TRBV4-1 and TRBJ2-3; 9 bases fit TRBD2. Germline V lookup: CDR1 MGHRA, CDR2 YSYEKL. V dropped 0 bases and J dropped 2; count of bases not matched to a gene: 9. This CDR3 has 18 amino acids. The CDR3 DNA is TGCGCCAGCAGCCAAGATGTTAGGCTAGCGGGGACCACAGATACGCAGTATTTT. Amino acid sequence: CASSQDVRLAGTTDTQYF.

This clonotype was seen ten or more times. The J gene is TRBJ1-1, the V gene TRBV12-3 or TRBV12-4; 7 bases align to TRBD1. V lost 6 bases, J lost 5 bases, and 6 bases stayed unmatched. The CDR3 loop spans 13 amino acids. The CDR3 here is CASREQGRTEAFF. In DNA, the CDR3 is TGTGCCAGCAGAGAACAGGGGAGGACTGAAGCTTTCTTT.

This chain links TRBV6-5 with TRBJ2-2; maybe TRBD1 (6 bases). Trimming took 0 bases from V and 6 from J, leaving 14 bases between them. CDR1 is MNHEY and CDR2 is SVGAGI in the germline V gene. This CDR3 contains 16 residues. The CDR3 DNA follows: TGTGCCAGCAGTTACTCGGGACACTCCGGCCCCGGGGAGCTGTTTTTT. Its translation is CASSYSGHSGPGELFF.

This clonotype came up many times. This chain links TRBV7-2 with TRBJ2-7, with TRBD2 matching 11 bases. This CDR3 contains 15 residues. The V gene's germline CDR1 is SGHTA and CDR2 FQGNSA. Germline trimming cut 4 bases from V and 3 bases from J; bases unmatched to any gene: 5. The DNA of the CDR3 is TGTGCCAGCAGCTCACTCACTAGCGGGGGCTACGAGCAGTACTTC. Amino acid sequence: CASSSLTSGGYEQYF.

This clonotype showed up many times. The chain is built from TRBV7-9 and TRBJ2-5; tentatively, D is TRBD2 (7 bases). Trimming took off 5 bases at V and 3 bases at J, with 16 bases between the two ends. Germline V lookup: CDR1 SEHNR, CDR2 FQNEAQ (reference sequence). The CDR3 contains 15 residues. The CDR3 sequence: CASSPEGGTEETQYF. CDR3 DNA sequence: TGTGCCAGCAGCCCCGAGGGGGGGACCGAAGAGACCCAGTACTTC.

The chain couples TRBV29-1 to TRBJ1-6, with a weak D call TRBD1 (6 bases). Between the trimmed V and J ends, which lost 0 bases and 0 bases, there was a span of 12 bases. This CDR3 region has 17 residues. Per the germline V gene, CDR1 is SQVTM and CDR2 is ANQGSEA. The CDR3 loop is CSVEDRGALSYNSPLHF. CDR3 DNA: TGCAGCGTTGAAGATAGGGGGGCCCTCTCCTATAATTCACCCCTCCACTTT. The whole variable domain, remainder taken from reference TRBV29-1 and TRBJ1-6, is SAVISQKPSRDICQRGTSLTIQCQVDSQVTMMFWYRQQPGQSLTLIATANQGSEATYESGFVIDKFPISRPNLTFSTLTVSNMSPEDSSIYLCSVEDRGALSYNSPLHFGNGTRLTVT.

In its sample, this clonotype was seen a few times. The chain recombines TRBV29-1 with TRBJ1-6; 8 positions agree with TRBD1. V lost 6 bases to trimming and J lost 7 bases; unmatched junction nucleotides: 5. CDR3 size: 13 residues. The germline gives CDR1 SQVTM, CDR2 ANQGSEA. The CDR3 nucleotides read TGCAGCGTATTACAGGGGGACAATTCACCCCTCCACTTT. It translates to CSVLQGDNSPLHF. The variable domain in full, completed from reference TRBV29-1 and TRBJ1-6, reads SAVISQKPSRDICQRGTSLTIQCQVDSQVTMMFWYRQQPGQSLTLIATANQGSEATYESGFVIDKFPISRPNLTFSTLTVSNMSPEDSSIYLCSVLQGDNSPLHFGNGTRLTVT.

Points on this clonotype: A junction end diverges from the germline sequence, so it may reflect a read error. This chain connects TRBV20-1 to TRBJ1-2; D may be TRBD1 (5 bases). This CDR3 contains 12 residues. Germline CDR1 and CDR2: DFQATT and SNEGSKA (reference sequence). DNA of the CDR3: TGCAGTGCTAGCTCGGAGGGGCGGCCCCTCGCCTTC. It encodes CSASSEGRPLAF.

This clonotype was counted at least ten times. The chain is built from TRBV6-2 or TRBV6-3 and TRBJ2-6; D gene uncertain. V was cut by 6 bases and J by 0 bases, with 3 bases left in between. This CDR3 region has 13 residues. Germline V lookup: CDR1 MNHEY, CDR2 SVGEGT. The CDR3 loop is CASRGSGANVLTF. The CDR3 nucleotides are TGTGCCAGCAGGGGCTCTGGGGCCAACGTCCTGACTTTC.

This clonotype was seen repeatedly, ten times or more. This rearrangement joins TRBV6-2 or TRBV6-3 to TRBJ1-2, with D perhaps matching TRBD1 (5 bases). The germline CDR1 and CDR2 sequences are MNHEY and SVGEGT. The V end was cut by 6 bases, the J end by 0 bases, with 11 bases between. The CDR3 length is 14 residues. The CDR3 region is CASSNGGTNYGYTF. The CDR3 coding sequence is TGTGCCAGCAGCAACGGGGGGACTAACTATGGCTACACCTTC.

The sample holds many counts of this clonotype. This chain uses TRBV7-9 with TRBJ2-2; a weak D match, TRBD1 (6 bases). Per germline, CDR1 SEHNR and CDR2 FQNEAQ (reference sequence). The CDR3 is 17 amino acids. Trimming pared 3 bases from V and 0 bases from J, leaving 14 bases between. The CDR3 here is CASSFPSDRPNTGELFF. CDR3 in DNA: TGTGCCAGCAGCTTCCCCTCGGACAGACCGAACACCGGGGAGCTGTTTTTT.

Many counts were recorded for this clonotype. The gene calls are TRBV6-2 or TRBV6-3 and TRBJ2-3, with 8 positions matching TRBD2. With 3 bases clipped from V and 3 bases from J, the junction kept 8 bases outside the gene matches. The CDR3 has 16 amino acids. Germline CDR1 MNHEY, CDR2 SVGEGT. The CDR3 region is CASSYPGTRLTDTQYF. As DNA, the CDR3 is TGTGCCAGCAGTTATCCCGGGACTAGACTAACAGATACGCAGTATTTT.

This clonotype was picked up many times. The V and J genes are TRBV2 and TRBJ1-5; no clear D. The V gene's germline CDR1 is SNHLY and CDR2 FYNNEI. V dropped 1 base and J dropped 10 bases, with 8 bases sitting between them. The CDR3 consists of 12 residues. The DNA for the CDR3 is TGTGCCAGCAGTGAAGGCCCTGGACCCCAGCATTTT. Amino acids: CASSEGPGPQHF. The full variable domain, with the rest looked up from reference TRBV2 and TRBJ1-5, is EPEVTQTPSHQVTQMGQEVILRCVPISNHLYFYWYRQILGQKVEFLVSFYNNEISEKSEIFDDQFSVERPDGSNFTLKIRSTKLEDSAMYFCASSEGPGPQHFGDGTRLSIL.

This clonotype was seen at least ten times. The rearrangement uses TRBV29-1 and TRBJ1-3, with D unresolved. V lost 3 bases to trimming and J lost 0 bases, with 3 bases between them. CDR1 and CDR2 from the germline V gene are SQVTM and ANQGSEA. The CDR3 extends over 12 amino acids. CDR3 nucleotide sequence: TGCAGCGTTGACACCTCTGGAAACACCATATATTTT. This encodes CSVDTSGNTIYF.

The chain employs TRBV14 and TRBJ2-3, with 9 positions matching TRBD2. The CDR3 has 15 residues. Germline V lookup: CDR1 SGHDN, CDR2 FVKESK. Trimming cost V 5 bases and J 1 base; bases outside gene matches: 4. CDR3 bases: TGTGCCAGCAGCAAACGACTAGCGGGCACAGATACGCAGTATTTT. It translates to CASSKRLAGTDTQYF.

This clonotype was counted many times. The V call is TRBV12-3 or TRBV12-4, the J call TRBJ2-7; D is possibly TRBD2 (6 bases). V was shortened by 5 bases and J by 3 bases, with 14 bases between the two germline ends. This CDR3 comprises 14 residues. The CDR3 DNA is TGTGCCAGCAGTGACGGGACTTACCGCTACGAGCAGTACTTC. Protein: CASSDGTYRYEQYF.

This clonotype was seen many times. The rearrangement joins TRBV5-6 to TRBJ1-1; D gene uncertain. Germline loops: CDR1 SGHDT, CDR2 YYEEEE. The CDR3 spans 11 residues. Trimming cost V 4 bases and J 7 bases, with 8 bases left between them. In nucleotides, the CDR3 is TGTGCCAGCAGCCAGTCTGGTGAAGCTTTCTTT. Protein product: CASSQSGEAFF. Supplemented by reference TRBV5-6 and TRBJ1-1, the full variable domain reads DAGVTQSPTHLIKTRGQQVTLRCSPKSGHDTVSWYQQALGQGPQFIFQYYEEEERQRGNFPDRFSGHQFPNYSSELNVNALLLGDSALYLCASSQSGEAFFGQGTRLTVV.

This clonotype was counted at least ten times. Here the CDR3 DNA reads TGTGCCAGCAGCTCCCCGAGGACAGGGAACGAGCAGTACTTC. Protein product: CASSSPRTGNEQYF. The V gene is TRBV7-2, the J gene TRBJ2-7; 8 bases map to TRBD1. This CDR3 has 14 amino acids. Germline CDR1 and CDR2: SGHTA and FQGNSA. The ends lost 4 bases at V and 5 bases at J; junction bases unmatched: 7.

This clonotype was seen many times. This chain uses TRBV4-3 with TRBJ1-6, with D uncertain. Germline CDR1 reads LGHNA; CDR2 reads YSLEER. CDR3 length: 14 residues. V was cut by 0 bases and J by 6 bases, with 6 bases left in between. This CDR3 reads CASSQEGGNSPLHF. CDR3 bases: TGCGCCAGCAGCCAAGAAGGAGGTAATTCACCCCTCCACTTT.

Many counts were recorded for this clonotype. CDR3 DNA: TGTGCCAGCAGTGAACTTAGGACCACGCAGTATTTT. It translates to CASSELRTTQYF. The chain carries TRBV2 and TRBJ2-3, with no clear D. Germline CDR1 reads SNHLY; CDR2 reads FYNNEI. This CDR3 comprises 12 residues. V lost 2 bases and J lost 9, with 9 bases in between.